This TCR beta chain was profiled in a study of T-cell reconstitution after alpha-beta-depleted transplantation in children. Deletions cut 3 bases from V and 5 bases from J, with 10 bases between. The CDR3 runs 14 residues. Using unique molecular identifiers, the investigators prepared the TCRbeta library. MiXCR, applied by TCRdb to the PCR reads, yields one record per CDR3 protein. The profile shows fewer than 550,000 distinct CDR3 sequences, roughly a tenth of them singletons. This clonotype has ten or more counts. This clonotype was sampled from a child under 10 years old with inherited bone marrow failure, due to receive a stem cell transplant. V is TRBV12-3 or TRBV12-4 and J is TRBJ2-2, with D perhaps matching TRBD1 (5 bases). Sequences were derived from PBMCs, sampled before TCRalphabeta/CD19-depleted stem cell transplant. DNA of the CDR3: TGTGCCAGCAGTTTGGGGCGAGGAACCGGGGAGCTGTTTTTT. It is translated as CASSLGRGTGELFF.